Presented here are 5 T cell receptor beta chains from one specimen sequenced in a study of blood T cell repertoires in COVID-19. The repertoire was sequenced with immunoSEQ multiplex PCR; TCRdb's copy has only in-frame clones and lacks some. Among around 130,000 clones, 70% to 90% were seen once, and the ten largest hold less than 2.5%. The sequencing sample was made of peripheral blood. These receptors were taken from a man aged 70-80 years with active COVID-19.

V and J are TRBV5-1 and TRBJ2-3; 8 nucleotides align to TRBD2. The germline V gene encodes CDR1 SGHRS and CDR2 YFSETQ. Trimming at V came to 0 bases and at J to 1 base, leaving 7 bases not matched to a gene. The CDR3 covers 17 residues. The chain's CDR3 is CASSLASSGSGTDTQYF. In DNA, the CDR3 is TGCGCCAGCAGCTTGGCCTCAAGCGGGAGTGGCACAGATACGCAGTATTTT.

This clone came up once. The chain couples TRBV9 to TRBJ2-5, with 13 bases aligning to TRBD2. Germline V lookup: CDR1 SGDLS, CDR2 YYNGEE. The V segment lost 4 bases and the J segment 5 bases; nucleotides outside the gene matches: 8. The CDR3 runs 16 residues. Here the CDR3 reads CASSSPLAGGGETQYF. The CDR3 nucleotides are TGTGCCAGCAGCTCCCCACTAGCGGGAGGGGGGGAGACCCAGTACTTC.

The V gene is TRBV10-3, the J gene TRBJ2-2; D perhaps matches TRBD2 (6 bases). The germline CDR1 and CDR2 sequences are ENHRY and SYGVKD. V lost 1 base to trimming and J lost 5 bases, with 14 bases between them. This CDR3 is built from 16 residues. The CDR3 sequence is CAISEWIHGGTGELFF. The CDR3 coding sequence is TGTGCCATCAGTGAGTGGATCCATGGAGGGACCGGGGAGCTGTTTTTT.

This chain connects TRBV19 to TRBJ2-3; perhaps TRBD2 as D (5 bases). Trimming took off 1 base at V and 4 bases at J, with 9 bases between the two ends. Germline V gene data show CDR1 as LNHDA and CDR2 as SQIVND (reference sequence). CDR3 length: 14 residues. The CDR3 spells CASSIGTGADTQYF. CDR3 nucleotide sequence: TGTGCCAGTAGTATAGGGACTGGCGCAGATACGCAGTATTTT.

This clone was detected once. The chain carries TRBV24-1 and TRBJ2-5; TRBD1 is a possible D gene (5 bases). This CDR3 spans 18 amino acids. V was shortened by 0 bases and J by 0 bases, with 16 bases between the two germline ends. Germline CDR1 KGHDR, CDR2 SFDVKD. CDR3 in amino acids: CATSDLGRARRYQETQYF. CDR3 bases: TGTGCCACCAGTGATTTGGGCAGGGCCCGTAGGTACCAAGAGACCCAGTACTTC.